A selection of T cell receptor beta chains follows, all from one sample in a study of T cell changes during pregnancy in multiple sclerosis. The assay was immunoSEQ multiplex PCR, and TCRdb's table has in-frame clones only and misses some. The sample includes roughly 100,000 clones, roughly nine tenths seen only once; the top ten take about 1.6%. Sequencing was performed on peripheral blood, taken before pregnancy. These TCRs come from a female donor with multiple sclerosis, enrolled in a pregnancy study. The CDR3 runs from the conserved cysteine through the conserved F or W. The D gene is left open where the match is weak. Rows give clone size only sometimes, using once, few, many, or a class for an expanded clone.

cdr3_aa cdr3_nt cdr3_length d_call j_call clone_size v_call
CASSQDRDRAYEQYF TGCGCCAGCAGCCAAGATAGGGACAGGGCCTACGAGCAGTACTTC 15 TRBD1 TRBJ2-7 . TRBV4-1
CAISREGLNSYNEQFF TGTGCCATCAGTCGGGAGGGTTTGAACTCCTACAATGAGCAGTTCTTC 16 TRBD2 TRBJ2-1 . TRBV10-3
CASSIGRGHAFF TGTGCCAGTAGTATTGGCAGGGGTCATGCTTTCTTT 12 . TRBJ1-1 . TRBV19
CASSERGTGNTIYF TGCGCCAGCAGCGAAAGGGGGACTGGAAACACCATATATTTT 14 . TRBJ1-3 . TRBV5-1
CASSYSSGGAYEQYF TGTGCCAGCAGTTACTCTAGCGGGGGGGCCTACGAGCAGTACTTC 15 TRBD2 TRBJ2-7 . TRBV6-6
CAISGQSIGYTF TGTGCCATCAGCGGACAGAGTATTGGCTACACCTTC 12 . TRBJ1-2 once TRBV10-3
CASRPGLASYEQYF TGTGCCAGCAGGCCGGGACTAGCCTCCTACGAGCAGTACTTC 14 TRBD2 TRBJ2-7 . TRBV6-5
CASIPPGAGGTGELFF TGTGCCAGCATCCCCCCGGGGGCAGGGGGAACCGGGGAGCTGTTTTTT 16 . TRBJ2-2 . TRBV6-6
CAWGGQGGYGYTF TGTGCCTGGGGCGGACAGGGGGGCTATGGCTACACCTTC 13 TRBD1 TRBJ1-2 many TRBV30
CATRIDRLRDNEQFF TGTGCCACCAGAATTGACAGGTTACGAGACAATGAGCAGTTCTTC 15 . TRBJ2-1 . TRBV15
CASSLALRGGTQYF TGTGCCAGCAGCTTGGCTCTGCGGGGGGGGACCCAGTACTTC 14 TRBD2 TRBJ2-5 . TRBV11-2
CASSYGTGYTEAFF TGTGCCAGCAGTTACGGGACAGGATACACTGAAGCTTTCTTT 14 TRBD1 TRBJ1-1 . TRBV27
CASRPRTGSYEQYF TGCGCCAGCCGGCCTAGGACAGGGAGCTACGAGCAGTACTTC 14 TRBD1 TRBJ2-7 once TRBV5-1
CASSLFVAGAFYNEQFF TGTGCCAGCAGTTTATTTGTCGCGGGAGCCTTCTACAATGAGCAGTTCTTC 17 TRBD2 TRBJ2-1 . TRBV28
CASKGAGTDTQYF TGTGCCAGCAAAGGAGCGGGCACAGATACGCAGTATTTT 13 . TRBJ2-3 . TRBV9
CAISYDSQETQYF TGTGCCATCAGTTATGACAGTCAAGAGACCCAGTACTTC 13 . TRBJ2-5 . TRBV10-3
CASSQPTVSGNTIYF TGCGCCAGCAGTCAACCGACAGTCTCTGGAAACACCATATATTTT 15 . TRBJ1-3 . TRBV23-1
CASSWRKGQGQETQYF TGTGCCAGCAGCTGGCGCAAGGGACAGGGTCAAGAGACCCAGTACTTC 16 TRBD1 TRBJ2-5 . TRBV7-2
CASSEMIRDEQYF TGTGCCAGCAGTGAAATGATCAGGGACGAGCAGTACTTC 13 . TRBJ2-7 once TRBV6-1
CASSFGRRNTEAFF TGTGCCAGCAGTTTTGGAAGGAGAAACACTGAAGCTTTCTTT 14 . TRBJ1-1 once TRBV27
CASSLSGTSGYEQYF TGTGCCAGCAGCTTGTCCGGGACTAGCGGTTACGAGCAGTACTTC 15 TRBD2 TRBJ2-7 . TRBV11-1
CASSSREQGAAYEQYF TGTGCCAGCAGTTCACGGGAACAGGGGGCAGCCTACGAGCAGTACTTC 16 TRBD1 TRBJ2-7 . TRBV6-6
CAIRNKEGVGTGGWDTEAFF TGTGCCATCAGAAACAAAGAAGGCGTTGGGACAGGGGGATGGGACACTGAAGCTTTCTTT 20 . TRBJ1-1 . TRBV21-1
CASSLTGGLFPAKNIQYF TGTGCCAGCAGCTTAACCGGGGGACTGTTCCCGGCCAAAAACATTCAGTACTTC 18 . TRBJ2-4 . TRBV7-8
CASSYGAGENTDTQYF TGTGCCAGCAGTTACGGGGCGGGGGAGAACACAGATACGCAGTATTTT 16 TRBD2 TRBJ2-3 . TRBV6-5
CASRTGGHEDTQYF TGCGCCAGCAGGACGGGGGGGCATGAAGATACGCAGTATTTT 14 TRBD2 TRBJ2-3 once TRBV5-1
CASGLAGHYTQYF TGTGCTAGTGGTTTGGCCGGTCACTATACGCAGTATTTT 13 . TRBJ2-3 . TRBV12-5
CASSNDFYNEQFF TGTGCCAGCAGCAATGACTTTTACAATGAGCAGTTCTTC 13 . TRBJ2-1 . TRBV27
CASSPRGQIYEQYF TGTGCCAGCAGCCCGAGAGGGCAGATCTACGAGCAGTACTTC 14 . TRBJ2-7 . TRBV11-2
CASSLGSGADGYTF TGTGCCAGCAGCTTGGGTTCAGGGGCCGATGGCTACACCTTC 14 . TRBJ1-2 . TRBV5-6
CASSLLAGAKNEQFF TGTGCCAGCAGTTTACTAGCGGGAGCTAAGAATGAGCAGTTCTTC 15 TRBD2 TRBJ2-1 . TRBV6-5
CAWRRIANYGYTF TGTGCCTGGAGGCGGATAGCTAACTATGGCTACACCTTC 13 . TRBJ1-2 . TRBV30
CASSLGLAGGEETQYF TGTGCCAGCAGCTTAGGACTAGCGGGGGGGGAAGAGACCCAGTACTTC 16 TRBD2 TRBJ2-5 . TRBV7-2
CASRTTGVPSNQPQHF TGTGCCAGCAGGACTACAGGGGTGCCCAGCAATCAGCCCCAGCATTTT 16 TRBD1 TRBJ1-5 . TRBV27
CASIPRRQGRDEQFF TGTGCCAGCATCCCCCGACGCCAGGGTCGTGATGAGCAGTTCTTC 15 . TRBJ2-1 . TRBV6-1
CTSSQEAGTDTQYF TGCACCAGCAGCCAAGAAGCGGGCACAGATACGCAGTATTTT 14 . TRBJ2-3 . TRBV1
CASSVGGIGDEQFF TGTGCCAGCAGCGTCGGGGGGATTGGGGATGAGCAGTTCTTC 14 TRBD2 TRBJ2-1 . TRBV9
CASSDFSGSSYEQYF TGTGCCAGCTCAGACTTTAGCGGGAGCTCCTACGAGCAGTACTTC 15 TRBD2 TRBJ2-7 . TRBV18
CASSWAGGGETQYF TGTGCCAGCAGTTGGGCAGGGGGTGGGGAGACCCAGTACTTC 14 TRBD1 TRBJ2-5 . TRBV27
CASTDGQFWPQHF TGTGCCAGCACCGACGGACAGTTTTGGCCCCAGCATTTT 13 . TRBJ1-5 . TRBV28
CASSLGTGAYEQYF TGTGCCAGCAGCTTGGGTACAGGGGCCTACGAGCAGTACTTC 14 TRBD1 TRBJ2-7 . TRBV11-2
CASSLNCGVRGLGGYTF TGTGCCAGCAGTTTAAATTGTGGCGTCAGGGGCTTAGGTGGCTACACCTTC 17 . TRBJ1-2 . TRBV28
CASSVHGTSKGEQFF TGTGCCAGCAGCGTCCACGGGACTTCTAAGGGTGAGCAGTTCTTC 15 . TRBJ2-1 . TRBV4-2
CARSLGDRGASYNEQFF TGTGCCAGAAGCTTGGGGGACAGGGGGGCCTCCTACAATGAGCAGTTCTTC 17 . TRBJ2-1 once TRBV7-5
CASSVESSTYEQYF TGTGCCAGCAGCGTAGAGTCTAGTACCTACGAGCAGTACTTC 14 . TRBJ2-7 . TRBV9
CASSYARNNYGYTF TGTGCCAGCAGTTACGCCAGAAACAACTATGGCTACACCTTC 14 . TRBJ1-2 . TRBV6-5
CASSLAGTGNTIYF TGTGCCAGCAGCTTAGCAGGCACTGGAAACACCATATATTTT 14 . TRBJ1-3 . TRBV11-2